This TCR beta chain emerged from a study of cytomegalovirus exposure and HLA in healthy donors. Points from the study as a whole: The study labeled 170 or so TCR beta chains cytomegalovirus-associated.

Comments on this clone: The antigen is not known.

Germline CDR1 and CDR2: LNHNV and YYDKDF (reference sequence). Trimming shortened V by 0 bases and J by 3 bases, and 14 bases separated the two germline ends. CDR3 length equals 16 residues. Clones were sequenced by immunoSEQ multiplex PCR, and TCRdb holds only the in-frame ones, with some missing. The data hold 250,000 to 300,000 clones, with 90% observed a single time. The sequencing input was PBMCs. This rearrangement joins TRBV15 to TRBJ1-1; perhaps TRBD1 as D (6 bases). The receptor was derived from a woman aged 18-29 years in good health and CMV-seronegative. In DNA, the CDR3 is TGTGCCACCAGCAGAGATCGAACAGGGTGGGACACTGAAGCTTTCTTT. The encoded protein is CATSRDRTGWDTEAFF. The full variable domain, its missing parts supplied by reference TRBV15 and TRBJ1-1, is DAMVIQNPRYQVTQFGKPVTLSCSQTLNHNVMYWYQQKSSQAPKLLFHYYDKDFNNEADTPDNFQSRRPNTSFCFLDIRSPGLGDTAMYLCATSRDRTGWDTEAFFGQGTRLTVV.